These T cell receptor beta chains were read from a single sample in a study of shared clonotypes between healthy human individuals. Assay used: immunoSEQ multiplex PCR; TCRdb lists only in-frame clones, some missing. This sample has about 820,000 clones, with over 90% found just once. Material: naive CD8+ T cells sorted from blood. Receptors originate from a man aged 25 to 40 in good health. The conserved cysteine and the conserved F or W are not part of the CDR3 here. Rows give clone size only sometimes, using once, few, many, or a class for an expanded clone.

cdr3_aa: ASSLPRSNEKLF
cdr3_length: 12
clone_size: -
v_call: TRBV28

cdr3_aa: ASSEYPLKTGPGELF
cdr3_length: 15
clone_size: -
v_call: TRBV25-1

cdr3_aa: ASTFGGGEGYGYT
cdr3_length: 13
clone_size: few
v_call: TRBV28

cdr3_aa: ASSLEGIMGRTEAF
cdr3_length: 14
clone_size: once
v_call: TRBV13

cdr3_aa: ASSQEGGVGYEQY
cdr3_length: 13
clone_size: -
v_call: TRBV14

cdr3_aa: ASSQDSSSYNEQF
cdr3_length: 13
clone_size: -
v_call: TRBV4-3

cdr3_aa: ASSTQGTQY
cdr3_length: 9
clone_size: -
v_call: TRBV18

cdr3_aa: ASSGLDSGANVLT
cdr3_length: 13
clone_size: few
v_call: TRBV6-1

cdr3_aa: ASSSMGGTDTQY
cdr3_length: 12
clone_size: -
v_call: TRBV7-2

cdr3_aa: ASSLGAPNRELF
cdr3_length: 12
clone_size: few
v_call: TRBV5-6

cdr3_aa: ASSDRAVASYNEQF
cdr3_length: 14
clone_size: -
v_call: TRBV9

cdr3_aa: TSSQVGTSGGTGELF
cdr3_length: 15
clone_size: many
v_call: TRBV1

cdr3_aa: ASSQPASGSDEQF
cdr3_length: 13
clone_size: -
v_call: TRBV4-1

cdr3_aa: ASSNKRGIYNEQF
cdr3_length: 13
clone_size: -
v_call: TRBV5-1

cdr3_aa: ASSLGSTTDTQY
cdr3_length: 12
clone_size: -
v_call: TRBV11-3

cdr3_aa: AWSVGAGAYEQY
cdr3_length: 12
clone_size: once
v_call: TRBV30

cdr3_aa: ASSEEQVTSVFNEQF
cdr3_length: 15
clone_size: -
v_call: TRBV6-1

cdr3_aa: ASSGGLFYEQY
cdr3_length: 11
clone_size: -
v_call: TRBV7-9

cdr3_aa: ASSTGQSYEQY
cdr3_length: 11
clone_size: -
v_call: TRBV6-1

cdr3_aa: ASSYLAVYQHNEQF
cdr3_length: 14
clone_size: -
v_call: TRBV6-5

cdr3_aa: ATSRDVGTGGPTGELF
cdr3_length: 16
clone_size: -
v_call: TRBV15

cdr3_aa: ASSYSAPGLKY
cdr3_length: 11
clone_size: -
v_call: TRBV6-5

cdr3_aa: ASSFGTAPGELF
cdr3_length: 12
clone_size: -
v_call: TRBV5-4

cdr3_aa: ASSPSLEQY
cdr3_length: 9
clone_size: -
v_call: TRBV28

cdr3_aa: ASQPGTSGTEAF
cdr3_length: 12
clone_size: -
v_call: TRBV4-1

cdr3_aa: ASSVEAEYEQY
cdr3_length: 11
clone_size: -
v_call: TRBV9

cdr3_aa: ASSEGQGYHNEQF
cdr3_length: 13
clone_size: once
v_call: TRBV7-9

cdr3_aa: ASSLVLAGEGWQETQY
cdr3_length: 16
clone_size: -
v_call: TRBV7-9

cdr3_aa: ASSQEGGSGRATGELF
cdr3_length: 16
clone_size: -
v_call: TRBV4-3

cdr3_aa: ASSYGSGAGNEQF
cdr3_length: 13
clone_size: once
v_call: TRBV11-2

cdr3_aa: ASSLNGLNTEAF
cdr3_length: 12
clone_size: -
v_call: TRBV7-6

cdr3_aa: ASSPALNTGELF
cdr3_length: 12
clone_size: -
v_call: TRBV4-1

cdr3_aa: ASSLAGQGNEKLF
cdr3_length: 13
clone_size: -
v_call: TRBV5-6

cdr3_aa: ASSSLAGGPVNEQF
cdr3_length: 14
clone_size: -
v_call: TRBV27

cdr3_aa: ASSDSTGVGEQF
cdr3_length: 12
clone_size: -
v_call: TRBV7-9

cdr3_aa: ASSLAGGGTSGYNEQF
cdr3_length: 16
clone_size: -
v_call: TRBV7-9

cdr3_aa: ASSLHGSSYNEQF
cdr3_length: 13
clone_size: -
v_call: TRBV7-9

cdr3_aa: VRSLMRPSGKGDTGELF
cdr3_length: 17
clone_size: -
v_call: TRBV7-5

cdr3_aa: ASSQERGYEQY
cdr3_length: 11
clone_size: -
v_call: TRBV4-2

cdr3_aa: ASSVGGGTNIQY
cdr3_length: 12
clone_size: -
v_call: TRBV9

cdr3_aa: ASSFDPQGSREKLF
cdr3_length: 14
clone_size: -
v_call: TRBV27

cdr3_aa: ASSSDRDRGNYGYT
cdr3_length: 14
clone_size: -
v_call: TRBV28

cdr3_aa: ATSENQETQY
cdr3_length: 10
clone_size: -
v_call: TRBV15

cdr3_aa: ASSQLPQGEETQY
cdr3_length: 13
clone_size: -
v_call: TRBV7-9

cdr3_aa: AIRALRGPDTQY
cdr3_length: 12
clone_size: -
v_call: TRBV27

cdr3_aa: ASRRREGGNQPQH
cdr3_length: 13
clone_size: once
v_call: TRBV5-8

cdr3_aa: ASTTPATGVYEQY
cdr3_length: 13
clone_size: -
v_call: TRBV7-9

cdr3_aa: ASSFRDGRKQY
cdr3_length: 11
clone_size: -
v_call: TRBV27

cdr3_aa: ATSRVEQDEQY
cdr3_length: 11
clone_size: -
v_call: TRBV15